The clone carrying this T cell receptor (beta chain) has at least ten counts. These data belong to a study of low-dose radiotherapy and immunotherapy resistance in tumors. With TRAV- and TRBV-specific primers, first-strand cDNA was made, covering the alpha and beta chains. The PCR that amplified TCRs ran for 20 cycles, relying on a constant-region primer and a V-primer adapter. TCRdb called the reads again in MiXCR, with one record for every CDR3 protein. In the table there are about 97,000 distinct CDR3 sequences, 20% to 25% of which are singletons. Germline V gives CDR1 DFQATT, CDR2 SNEGSKA (reference sequence). The CDR3 totals 12 residues. V dropped 6 bases and J dropped 6 bases, with 11 bases sitting between them. Time point indicated: after trial treatment. Treatment described: LDRT plus nivolumab, ipilimumab, low-dose cyclophosphamide and aspirin (RACIN trial). Along with nivolumab and ipilimumab, donors received aspirin, low-dose cyclophosphamide and low-dose radiotherapy.

The source material was PBMCs, sampled after low-dose radiotherapy plus immunotherapy. The source of this sequence is a male donor with prostate cancer. The V and J genes are TRBV20-1 and TRBJ2-2; D may be TRBD1 or TRBD2 (6 bases each). The CDR3 DNA reads as TGCAGTGCAACGAGGGGGGCCGGGGAGCTGTTTTTT. This codes for CSATRGAGELFF.